The present TCR beta chain was sequenced within a study of T cells in Graves' hyperthyroidism and ophthalmopathy (dated by TCRdb to between 2018 and 2021). With respect to the entire study: To identify distinguishing TCR V-J signatures, a discovery cohort of about a hundred patients was used, comprising 40 to 45 with Graves' ophthalmopathy and roughly 60 with stable Graves' hyperthyroidism. An independent validation cohort of some 18 hyperthyroidism patients and about 16 patients who later progressed to ophthalmopathy tested prospective prediction of ophthalmopathy. The approximately 100 discovery patients were randomly divided into training and test sets at a 7:3 ratio. Thyroid tissue and blood T-cell repertoires from six or seven Graves' hyperthyroidism patients were also compared in the study. Once sampling was done, hyperthyroidism patients were given methimazole at a starting dose of 30 mg daily, whereas ophthalmopathy patients were given high-dose intravenous methylprednisolone. According to the paper, TCR Vbeta CDR3 sequencing was carried out on about 140 peripheral blood samples, which came from some 41 ophthalmopathy, around 74 hyperthyroidism and some 17 progressor patients. Study-wide findings and limitations: No statistical method was used to set the sample size in advance, and investigators knew the group allocation. In validation, the model predicted progression to ophthalmopathy a median of about 6.8 months before onset, with approximately 68% sensitivity and about 72% specificity. A 13 V-J signature model separated ophthalmopathy from stable hyperthyroidism, with about 90% sensitivity and about 81% specificity in cross-validation and 80%/75% in testing. Most expanded thyroid clonotypes (frequency above 0.001) were also detected in blood, suggesting blood repertoires may reflect thyroid immune responses.

From cysteine to phenylalanine, the CDR3 is 13 amino acids long. CDR3 DNA only is kept here, 39 bases in frame from base 1. V and J are truncated by 2 bases and 6 bases respectively, leaving an intervening sequence of 14 bases. From a lookup of the germline V gene (reference sequence), CDR1 and CDR2 are DFQATT and SNEGSKA. TCR beta CDR3 regions were amplified from RNA transcripts. For the first round of RT-PCR on the TCR CDR3, the HTBI primer set was used together with the Qiagen OneStep RT-PCR kit. A second multiplex PCR round built the libraries, followed by size selection and purification. Libraries were sequenced paired-end with 100 bp reads on an Illumina HiSeq2000. The authors' pipeline ran thus. SOAPnuke was used to process the raw data, throwing out any read that contained adapters or uncalled bases, had a mean Phred below 15, or lacked an exact constant-primer or identifier match. High-quality paired reads were merged using COPE v1.2.5, and each unique nucleotide sequence was defined as a clonotype. MiTCR v1.1 was used to align clonotypes to the IMGT TRBV, TRBD and TRBJ reference segments. Only V-J combinations with frequency above 0.0001, covering 99% to 99.2% of repertoires, were analysed. A TCS score was defined as the ratio of F50 (clonal expansion) to E x V (chaos), with BLOSUM62-based TCRdist applied between CDR3 peptides within each V-J. Welch's t-statistics and random forest reduced around 520 V-J features to 13, which were used in a naive Bayes classifier (R e1071). The similarity between thyroid and blood repertoires was quantified using the Morisita-Horn index. TCRdb reanalyzed the raw reads on its own, using fastp at Q25 for trimming and MiXCR for clone calling, and kept in-frame beta chains. For every CDR3 protein sequence, its rows merge into one entry that carries the most common genes and DNA. TCRdb's processing, not the authors', yielded these V and J calls. The sample profile shows about 95,000 distinct CDR3 sequences; roughly 40% of them were found once. About 9.4% of the sample rests with the top ten.

This clonotype was counted at least ten times. Its antigen has not been determined. One base away there is no much larger clone; base qualities are not given. Stable Graves' hyperthyroidism was defined as the absence of progression to ophthalmopathy over 18 months of follow-up. Hyperthyroidism patients were newly diagnosed, with disease duration under 2 months, and aged 18 to 65 years. Exclusion was applied to patients with uncontrolled infections, other autoimmune diseases, pregnancy or lactation. Diagnoses relied on clinical symptoms, serum thyroxine and TRAb, thyroid ultrasound and orbital computed tomography. Trizol reagent was used to extract total RNA, and RNA quality was then checked on an Agilent 2100 Bioanalyzer.

The material sequenced was peripheral blood or thyroid tissue (not recorded which). The TCR originated in a woman aged 25 to 39 with Graves' hyperthyroidism. The chain is assembled from TRBV20-1 and TRBJ2-7, and TRBD2 may be the D gene, going by 5 matching bases. The CDR3 region has the sequence CSARSPLGSEQYF. At the DNA level, the sequence is TGCAGTGCTAGATCCCCCCTTGGGAGCGAGCAGTACTTC.